This entry lists 18 T cell receptor beta chains sequenced from one sample in a study of OX40 agonist ivuxolimab in advanced cancers. Repertoires were generated with immunoSEQ multiplex PCR, while TCRdb's copy carries only in-frame clones and drops some. The table shows about 40,000 clones, with 86% occurring only once. The sequenced sample was CD4+ or CD8+ T cells sorted from blood, obtained in a trial of the OX40 agonist ivuxolimab. These receptors all stem from an adult with an advanced solid tumor such as melanoma, head and neck, liver or kidney cancer.

The rearrangement uses TRBV28 and TRBJ1-1; D not certain. V was shortened by 3 bases and J by 2 bases, with 4 bases between the two germline ends. The CDR3 has 12 amino acids. CDR1 and CDR2 (germline): MDHEN, SYDVKM. CDR3 protein: CASSFSNTEAFF. DNA of the CDR3: TGTGCCAGCAGTTTCTCCAACACTGAAGCTTTCTTT.

The V gene is TRBV29-1, the J gene TRBJ2-7; D not resolved. This CDR3 comprises 12 residues. The V end was cut by 4 bases, the J end by 3 bases, with 10 bases between. The germline CDR1 and CDR2 sequences are SQVTM and ANQGSEA. CDR3 in amino acids: CSVADTIYEQYF. The CDR3 coding sequence is TGCAGCGTTGCCGACACTATCTACGAGCAGTACTTC.

CDR3 in DNA: TGTGCCAGCAGCCAGGGACAGGGGAGCTCCTATAATTCACCCCTCCACTTT. This translates into CASSQGQGSSYNSPLHF. The J gene is TRBJ1-6, the V gene TRBV14, with 10 bases matching TRBD1. Per the germline V gene, CDR1 is SGHDN and CDR2 is FVKESK. Germline trimming cut 3 bases from V and 0 bases from J; bases unmatched to any gene: 2. The CDR3 runs 17 residues.

In the case of this clone: No DNA is shown, since the ends of the CDR3 on it are uncertain; the CDR3 is the one TCRdb lists. This chain links TRBV21-1 with TRBJ2-5. TRBV21-1 is a listed pseudogene. Termini included, the CDR3 measures 18 amino acids. CDR3 protein: CASSNAWGWGISVETQYF.

This chain connects TRBV7-9 to TRBJ2-5; 13 bases fit TRBD2. This CDR3 comprises 17 residues. CDR1 is SEHNR, CDR2 FQNEAQ, per germline (reference sequence). V lost 5 bases and J lost 4; bases outside the gene matches: 10. DNA for the CDR3: TGTGCCAGCAGCCCCGGACTAGCGGGGGCCCGAAGAGAGACCCAGTACTTC. Its protein product is CASSPGLAGARRETQYF.

CDR3 nucleotide sequence: TGTGCCAGCAGCCCGCGTGAGGGGGCGCGAAATGAGCAGTTCTTC. Amino acid sequence: CASSPREGARNEQFF. The chain recombines TRBV11-3 with TRBJ2-1; 7 bases map to TRBD1. J lost 7 bases, V lost 5 bases, and 11 bases had no gene match. This CDR3 has 15 residues. CDR1 is SGHNT, CDR2 YENEEA, per germline.

The V and J genes are TRBV5-1 and TRBJ2-3; unclear D gene. Trimming removed 1 base at V and 3 bases at J, with 12 bases between. CDR3 length: 15 residues. Germline V lookup: CDR1 SGHRS, CDR2 YFSETQ. CDR3 loop: CASSLRYTLTDTQYF. DNA of the CDR3: TGCGCCAGCAGCTTGAGGTATACCCTTACAGATACGCAGTATTTT.

The chain is built from TRBV19 and TRBJ2-3, with 8 nucleotides matching TRBD2. The CDR3 length is 18 residues. Germline V gene data show CDR1 as LNHDA and CDR2 as SQIVND (reference sequence). The J segment lost 7 bases and the V segment lost 10 bases, leaving 25 bases of the junction unmatched. The chain's CDR3 is CATLSPGRPGGGPYTQYF. DNA for the CDR3: TGTGCCACCCTATCCCCTGGACGGCCGGGCGGGGGGCCCTATACGCAGTATTTT.

This clone appeared a few times. This sequence joins TRBV6-5 and TRBJ2-7, with D perhaps TRBD1 or TRBD2 (6 bases each). Germline V gives CDR1 MNHEY, CDR2 SVGAGI. The length of the CDR3 is 14 residues. Trimming took 6 bases from V and 4 from J, leaving 16 bases between them. This chain's CDR3 is CASRFRGGLYEQYF. The CDR3, as DNA: TGTGCCAGCAGATTCCGAGGGGGGCTATACGAGCAGTACTTC.

The rearrangement links TRBV4-3 to TRBJ1-6; D remains ambiguous. The CDR3 spans 18 residues. The V gene lost 0 bases and the J gene lost 2 bases, with 14 bases spanning the gap. Germline assignment: CDR1 LGHNA and CDR2 YSLEER. The CDR3 is CASSQDWKGDTYNSPLHF. CDR3 DNA sequence: TGCGCCAGCAGCCAAGACTGGAAGGGAGACACCTATAATTCACCCCTCCACTTT.

About this clone: Here the CDR3 omits its conserved ending phenylalanine or tryptophan, so a read error is the likely source. This chain links TRBV2 with TRBJ1-6, with 7 bases aligning to TRBD1. V lost 10 bases and J lost 5; bases outside the gene matches: 8. Germline-derived CDR1 and CDR2 are SNHLY and FYNNEI. The CDR3 is 14 amino acids. CDR3 residues: CATAMGQNNSPLHL. CDR3 sequence (DNA): TGTGCCACCGCTATGGGACAGAATAATTCACCCCTCCACCTT.

The chain has TRBV27 and TRBJ2-7; TRBD1 matches 7 bases. With V trimmed by 5 bases and J by 3 bases, 7 bases remained unmatched. The CDR3 extends over 14 amino acids. Germline lookup yields CDR1 MNHEY and CDR2 SMNVEV (reference sequence). The CDR3 spells CASSARTGFYEQYF. The CDR3 DNA sequence: TGTGCCAGCAGTGCCCGGACAGGTTTCTACGAGCAGTACTTC.

As DNA, the CDR3 is TGTGCCAGCAGCCCTCAACTAGCGGGGGCACAAGAGACCCAGTACTTC. As protein: CASSPQLAGAQETQYF. This chain joins TRBV9 and TRBJ2-5; 11 bases align to TRBD2. V was clipped by 4 bases and J by 2 bases; unmatched bases: 7. Germline V lookup: CDR1 SGDLS, CDR2 YYNGEE. The CDR3 has 16 residues.

The chain links TRBV7-2 to TRBJ2-7, with D hard to call. Trimming took off 2 bases at V and 0 bases at J, with 8 bases between the two ends. The CDR3 is 14 amino acids. In germline, CDR1 is SGHTA, CDR2 FQGNSA. CDR3 DNA: TGTGCCAGCAGCTTACTTCCGGGCTCCTACGAGCAGTACTTC. It specifies CASSLLPGSYEQYF.

This chain connects TRBV29-1 to TRBJ2-5; 7 nucleotides agree with TRBD1. Near its end, the DNA agrees better with TRBJ2-7, so the J call may be wrong. The CDR3 has 15 amino acids. The germline V gene has CDR1 SQVTM and CDR2 ANQGSEA. The CDR3 DNA sequence: TGCAGCGTCCAACTGTCCGGGACAGACTCCTACGAGCAGTACTTC. Its translation: CSVQLSGTDSYEQYF.

The chain recombines TRBV28 with TRBJ2-3; 13 nucleotides agree with TRBD2. Per the germline V gene, CDR1 is MDHEN and CDR2 is SYDVKM. The CDR3 has 15 residues. Trimming removed 6 bases from V and 2 bases from J; junction bases left unmatched: 2. This CDR3 is CASRGTSGDTDTQYF. The CDR3 region has the DNA TGTGCCAGCAGAGGGACTAGCGGGGACACAGATACGCAGTATTTT.

This chain links TRBV11-2 with TRBJ1-1; no clear D gene. V was clipped by 5 bases and J by 7 bases, with 17 bases between them. The CDR3 runs 14 residues. Germline CDR1 is SGHAT and CDR2 is FQNNGV. The CDR3 is CASSLSAGRGEAFF. In DNA form, the CDR3 reads TGTGCCAGCAGCCTCTCGGCCGGGAGAGGTGAAGCTTTCTTT.

The chain is built from TRBV9 and TRBJ2-2; 7 nucleotides align to TRBD1. CDR1 is SGDLS, CDR2 YYNGEE, per germline. CDR3 length: 14 residues. The J segment lost 0 bases and the V segment lost 5 bases, leaving 1 base of the junction unmatched. In DNA form, the CDR3 reads TGTGCCAGCAGTGGGACAGCGAACACCGGGGAGCTGTTTTTT. Amino acid sequence: CASSGTANTGELFF.